The clone carrying this T cell receptor beta chain was seen a few times. This sample was taken from a study of cytotoxic CD8 clonotypes in ibrutinib-treated CLL. Study-wide context: About 25 partial and 2 complete responses; at median about 63 months, around 14 remitted, roughly 12 progressed. With a range of 6 to 36, the median treatment time before response samples were taken was 12 to 13 months.

Germline V CDR1 and CDR2: ENHRY, SYGVKD. Deletions cut 7 bases from V and 5 bases from J, with 12 bases between. The CDR3 runs to 13 residues. Target depth was 1 in 200,000 to 1 in 1 million T cells, about 10x per clonotype. Only in-frame clones appear in the TCRdb table, and some are missing; sequencing was by immunoSEQ multiplex PCR. The sample holds a few hundred thousand clones, over 60% seen once. The clonotype originates from a human donor with chronic lymphocytic leukemia. The sample here was PBMCs, taken after 36 months of ibrutinib treatment. The genes are TRBV10-3 and TRBJ1-5; D unresolved. For the CDR3, the DNA is TGTGCCATCACCCGAGAAGCCGATCAGCCCCAGCATTTT. Translated: CAITREADQPQHF.